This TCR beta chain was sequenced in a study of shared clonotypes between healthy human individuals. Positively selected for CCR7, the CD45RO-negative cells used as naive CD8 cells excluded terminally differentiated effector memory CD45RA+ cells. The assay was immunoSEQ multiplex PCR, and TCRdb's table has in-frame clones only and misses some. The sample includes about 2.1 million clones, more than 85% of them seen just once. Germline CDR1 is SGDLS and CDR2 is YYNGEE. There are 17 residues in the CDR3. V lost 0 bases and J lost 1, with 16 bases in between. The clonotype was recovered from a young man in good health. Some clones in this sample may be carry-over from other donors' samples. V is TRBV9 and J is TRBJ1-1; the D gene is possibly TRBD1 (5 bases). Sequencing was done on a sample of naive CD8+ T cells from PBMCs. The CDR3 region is CASSVGGWGTKNTEAFF. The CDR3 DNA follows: TGTGCCAGCAGCGTAGGGGGCTGGGGGACTAAGAACACTGAAGCTTTCTTT. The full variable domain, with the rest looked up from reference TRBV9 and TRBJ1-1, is DSGVTQTPKHLITATGQRVTLRCSPRSGDLSVYWYQQSLDQGLQFLIQYYNGEERAKGNILERFSAQQFPDLHSELNLSSLELGDSALYFCASSVGGWGTKNTEAFFGQGTRLTVV.